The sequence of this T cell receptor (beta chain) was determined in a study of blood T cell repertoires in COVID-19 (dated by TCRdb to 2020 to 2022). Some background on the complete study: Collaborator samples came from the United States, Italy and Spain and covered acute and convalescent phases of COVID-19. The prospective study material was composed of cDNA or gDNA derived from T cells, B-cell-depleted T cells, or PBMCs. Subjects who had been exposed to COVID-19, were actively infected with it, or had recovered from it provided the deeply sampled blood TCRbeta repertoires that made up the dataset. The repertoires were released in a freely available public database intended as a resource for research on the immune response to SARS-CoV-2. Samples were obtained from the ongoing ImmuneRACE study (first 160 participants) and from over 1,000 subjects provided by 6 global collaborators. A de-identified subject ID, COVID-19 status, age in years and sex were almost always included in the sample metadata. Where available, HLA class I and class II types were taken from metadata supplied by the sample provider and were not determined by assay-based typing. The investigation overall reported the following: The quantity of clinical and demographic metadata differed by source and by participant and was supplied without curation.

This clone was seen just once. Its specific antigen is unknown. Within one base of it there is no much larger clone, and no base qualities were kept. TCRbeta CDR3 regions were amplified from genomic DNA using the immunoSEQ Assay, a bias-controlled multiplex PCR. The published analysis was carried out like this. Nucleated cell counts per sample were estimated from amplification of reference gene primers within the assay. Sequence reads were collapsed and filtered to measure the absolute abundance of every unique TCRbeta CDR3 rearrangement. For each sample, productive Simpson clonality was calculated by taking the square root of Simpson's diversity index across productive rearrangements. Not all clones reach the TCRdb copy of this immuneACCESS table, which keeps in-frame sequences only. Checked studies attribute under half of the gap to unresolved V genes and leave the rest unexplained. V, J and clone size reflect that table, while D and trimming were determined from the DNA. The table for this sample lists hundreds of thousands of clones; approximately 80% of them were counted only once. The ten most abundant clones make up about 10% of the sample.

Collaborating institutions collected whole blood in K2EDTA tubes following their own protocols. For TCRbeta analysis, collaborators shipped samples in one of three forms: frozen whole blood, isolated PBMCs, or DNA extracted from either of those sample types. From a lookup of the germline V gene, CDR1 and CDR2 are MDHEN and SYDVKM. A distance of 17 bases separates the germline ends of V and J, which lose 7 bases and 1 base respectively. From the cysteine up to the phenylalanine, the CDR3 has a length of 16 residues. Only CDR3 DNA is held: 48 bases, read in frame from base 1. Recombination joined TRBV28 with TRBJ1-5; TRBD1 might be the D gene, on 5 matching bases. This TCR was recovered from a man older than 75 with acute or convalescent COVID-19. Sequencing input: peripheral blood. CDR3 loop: CASTLRGRASNQPQHF. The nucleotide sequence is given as TGTGCCAGCACCCTAAGAGGCAGGGCGAGCAATCAGCCCCAGCATTTT.